This T cell receptor (beta chain) was recorded in a study of blood T cell repertoires in COVID-19. Study-level information: The origin of the acute and convalescent COVID-19 samples was the United States, Italy and Spain. Nucleic acid was either cDNA or gDNA, and it came from T cells, B-cell-depleted T cells, or PBMCs.

The sample holds a few counts of this clone. Germline-derived CDR1 and CDR2 are SGHDN and FVKESK. The V gene end was trimmed by 5 bases and the J gene end by 4 bases; junction bases not matched to a gene: 9. There are 15 residues in the CDR3. Source study methods: Estimated nucleated cell counts came from reference gene primer amplification. TCRdb's copy holds only in-frame clones and misses some; the assay was immunoSEQ multiplex PCR. That table gives V, J and clone size, and the DNA gave D and trimming. This sample has 210,000 or so clones, with about 82% found just once. The sample comprised peripheral blood. The sequence came from a woman older than 75 with acute or convalescent COVID-19. V usage is TRBV14 and J usage is TRBJ2-7; 9 positions match TRBD1. The CDR3 DNA is TGTGCCAGCAGCGCCGGGACAGGGATCGGGTACGAGCAGTACTTC. Amino acids: CASSAGTGIGYEQYF.